This T cell receptor beta chain comes out of a study of T cells after yellow fever vaccination. Findings and limits, study-wide: It was a weaker secondary response, yet one that peaked faster, at day 5 versus 15. Sorted repertoires could include abundant contaminating clonotypes from bulk cells.

There are 16 residues in the CDR3. This clonotype was observed a few times. Its antigen is not known. TCRdb processed the 5' RACE reads anew with MiXCR; each CDR3 protein has one entry. The profile shows approximately 550,000 distinct CDR3 sequences, roughly 19% of them singletons. The chain links TRBV21-1 to TRBJ2-7; TRBD1 was called by the table and not checked on the DNA. TRBV21-1 corresponds to a pseudogene. This sample comprised PBMCs, obtained 15 days after the yellow fever booster vaccination. The TCR sequence derives from a man aged 25 to 40 who received the YFV17D yellow fever vaccine. The CDR3 DNA reads TGTGCCAGCAGCAAAGTTCCCGACAGTGCCTCCTACGAGCAGTACTTC. It is translated as CASSKVPDSASYEQYF.